The 5 T cell receptor beta chains listed next were all sequenced from one sample in a study of blood T cell repertoires in COVID-19. Method: immunoSEQ multiplex PCR; TCRdb's copy keeps in-frame clones and lacks some. Among under 75,000 clones listed, 80% to 85% were seen once. What was sequenced was peripheral blood. All receptors derive from a woman aged 80 or older with active or convalescent COVID-19.

The chain employs TRBV24-1 and TRBJ2-7; D perhaps matches TRBD2 (6 bases). The CDR3 contains 15 residues. Germline assignment: CDR1 KGHDR and CDR2 SFDVKD. V was cut by 4 bases and J by 3 bases, with 15 bases left in between. The CDR3, as DNA: TGTGCCACCAGTGACTCCGGTCTAGCGAACTACGAGCAGTACTTC. Its translation: CATSDSGLANYEQYF.

This chain connects TRBV7-9 to TRBJ2-5; 9 nucleotides agree with TRBD2. CDR1 and CDR2 (germline): SEHNR, FQNEAQ (reference sequence). Germline trimming cut 5 bases from V and 4 bases from J; bases unmatched to any gene: 8. CDR3 length: 15 residues. In nucleotides, the CDR3 is TGTGCCAGCAGCCCCGACTTTAGCGGGGGAGAGACCCAGTACTTC. It yields the protein CASSPDFSGGETQYF.

The chain carries TRBV29-1 and TRBJ2-1; 12 bases agree with TRBD2. CDR1 and CDR2 from the germline V gene are SQVTM and ANQGSEA. After removal of 4 bases from V and 8 bases from J, the junction contained 12 bases not matched to a gene. The CDR3 contains 16 residues. CDR3 DNA sequence: TGCAGCGTTGTTCGGTCTAGCGGGGGGGCGATCCATGAGCAGTTCTTC. Its protein is CSVVRSSGGAIHEQFF.

This clone was seen more than once but under ten times. The rearrangement links TRBV4-2 to TRBJ1-1; D is unclear. The CDR3 consists of 14 residues. Germline loops: CDR1 LGHNA, CDR2 YNFKEQ. V was shortened by 10 bases and J by 3 bases, with 18 bases between the two germline ends. The DNA for the CDR3 is TGTGCCACATCAAAATTGACTTTAGACACTGAAGCTTTCTTT. It encodes CATSKLTLDTEAFF.

This clone was detected only once. The chain employs TRBV30 and TRBJ1-2; 7 nucleotides align to TRBD1. The CDR3 contains 12 residues. V gave up 5 bases and J gave up 7 bases; unmatched junction bases: 7. Germline CDR1 is GTSNPN and CDR2 is SVGIG (reference sequence). The CDR3 protein is CAWPQGVAGYTF. The CDR3 coding sequence is TGTGCCTGGCCCCAGGGGGTTGCTGGCTACACCTTC.